This T cell receptor (beta chain) was identified during a study of OX40 agonist ivuxolimab in advanced cancers. As for the study in general: While on treatment, patients had intravenous ivuxolimab at 0.01 to 10 mg/kg every 2 weeks. The eligibility criteria allowed prior anti-PD-1, anti-PD-L1 or anti-CTLA-4 therapy, and about 40% had some. General study results and limits: Clonal expansion among partial responders at 0.1-3.0 mg/kg ranked near the lowest. Expanded peripheral T cells had an undetermined antigen specificity.

Sequencing was performed with immunoSEQ multiplex PCR; in TCRdb, only in-frame clones are kept and a portion is missing. The sample holds more than 60,000 clones; 65% to 85% are singletons and the top ten take about 4.8%. CDR1 and CDR2 (germline): SGHAT, FQNNGV. Deletions cut 0 bases from V and 7 bases from J, with 12 bases between. The CDR3 has 14 residues. A word on this clone: Its antigen is as yet unknown.

The chain is built from TRBV11-2 and TRBJ1-2, with D possibly TRBD1 on 5 matching bases. This sequence was found in an adult with an advanced solid tumor such as melanoma, head and neck, liver or kidney cancer. The sample consisted of CD4+ or CD8+ T cells sorted from blood, taken in a trial of the OX40 agonist ivuxolimab. The CDR3 sequence is CASSLDARGSGYTF. The CDR3 DNA follows: TGTGCCAGCAGCTTAGATGCCCGGGGGTCTGGCTACACCTTC.